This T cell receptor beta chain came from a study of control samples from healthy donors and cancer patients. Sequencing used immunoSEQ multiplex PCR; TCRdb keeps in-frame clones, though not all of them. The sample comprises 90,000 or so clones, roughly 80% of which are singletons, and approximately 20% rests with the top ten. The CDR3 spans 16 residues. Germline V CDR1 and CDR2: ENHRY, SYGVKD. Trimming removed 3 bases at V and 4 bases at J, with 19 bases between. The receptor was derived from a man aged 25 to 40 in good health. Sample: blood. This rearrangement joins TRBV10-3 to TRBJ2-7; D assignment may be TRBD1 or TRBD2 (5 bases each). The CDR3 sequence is CAISDELGQGTYEQYF. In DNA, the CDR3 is TGTGCCATCAGTGACGAACTAGGCCAGGGCACATACGAGCAGTACTTC.